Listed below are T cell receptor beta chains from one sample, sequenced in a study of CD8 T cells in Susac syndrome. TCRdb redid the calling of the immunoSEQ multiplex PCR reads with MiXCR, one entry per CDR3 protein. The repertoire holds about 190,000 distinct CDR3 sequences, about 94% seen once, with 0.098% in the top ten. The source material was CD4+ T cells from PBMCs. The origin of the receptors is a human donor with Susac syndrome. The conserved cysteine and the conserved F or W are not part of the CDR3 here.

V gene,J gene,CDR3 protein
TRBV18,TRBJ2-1,ASSPPRGTSGGNYNEQF
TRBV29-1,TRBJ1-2,SVGPGQGEVKGYT
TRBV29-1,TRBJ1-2,SGGTGHLHT
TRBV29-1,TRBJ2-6,SVEDSGANVLT
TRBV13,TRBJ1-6,ASSLGGGGANNSPLH
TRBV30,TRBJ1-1,AWSVQGQSNTEAF
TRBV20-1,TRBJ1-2,SARLQGYGYT
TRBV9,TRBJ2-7,ASSLSRGQKYEQY
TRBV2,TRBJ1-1,ASSERQNMNTEAF
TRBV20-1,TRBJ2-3,SARTGTRASTDTQY
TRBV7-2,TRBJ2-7,ASSPLGRYGEQY
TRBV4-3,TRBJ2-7,ASSQGRGLSSYEQY
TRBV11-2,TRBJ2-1,ASSSTLSSYNEQF
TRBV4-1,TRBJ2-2,ASRSGQGGGELF
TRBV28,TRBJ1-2,ASSLWGAVNYGYT
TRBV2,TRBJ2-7,ASSKGSIYEQY
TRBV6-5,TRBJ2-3,ASRDRQGSTDTQY
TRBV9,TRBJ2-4,ASSTKEAKNIQY
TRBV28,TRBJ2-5,ASVGQVKLETQY
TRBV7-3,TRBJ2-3,ASSLKGGGVSTDTQY
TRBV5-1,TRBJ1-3,ASSLGSTGMISGNTIY
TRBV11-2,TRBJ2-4,ASSLDTSGGNIQY
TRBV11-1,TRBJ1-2,ASSAGQGDGYT
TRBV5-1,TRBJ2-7,ASSRDESSYEQY
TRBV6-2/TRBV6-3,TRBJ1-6,ASSRYSVEYSPLH
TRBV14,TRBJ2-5,ASSKTRGKETQY
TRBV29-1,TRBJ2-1,SVQPGGTTWNEQF
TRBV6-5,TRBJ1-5,ASRPPGSSNQPQH
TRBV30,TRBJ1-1,AWRKGRYTEAF
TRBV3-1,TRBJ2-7,ASSSHRRTSYEQY
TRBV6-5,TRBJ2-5,ASTPAGATGETQY
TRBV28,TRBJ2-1,ASRAGGINEQF
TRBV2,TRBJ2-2,ASRTSGGALTGELF
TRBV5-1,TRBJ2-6,ASSLRPSGANVLT
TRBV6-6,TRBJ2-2,ASNHPPETGELF
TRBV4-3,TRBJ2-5,ASSQEWGARETQY
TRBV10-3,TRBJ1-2,AISSGGASKLDYGYT
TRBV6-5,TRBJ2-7,ASSYSLRAFPYEQY
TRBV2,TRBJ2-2,ATRVQGVYTGELF
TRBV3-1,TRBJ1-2,ASSSEDRPT
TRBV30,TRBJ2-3,ACEGGSTDTQY
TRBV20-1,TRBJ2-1,SATKRASSYNEQF
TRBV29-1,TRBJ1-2,SAPSGYGYT
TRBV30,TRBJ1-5,ACRQDTLGPQH
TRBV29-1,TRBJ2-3,SVGAGGTDTQY
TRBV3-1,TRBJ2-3,ASSHGGDTQY
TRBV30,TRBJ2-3,AWSAGTDTQY
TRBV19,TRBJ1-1,ASSISFLPEAF
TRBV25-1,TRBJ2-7,ASTPGPSGQGRSYEQY
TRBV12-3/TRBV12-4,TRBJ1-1,ASSFWRGEAF
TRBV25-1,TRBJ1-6,ASMSQGNNSPLH
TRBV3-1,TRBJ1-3,ASSQALQGGNTIY
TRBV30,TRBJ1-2,AWTNPGQGYGYT
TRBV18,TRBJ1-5,ASSHSQRGQGRRGQPQH
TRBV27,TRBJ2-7,ASSPRLAGISYEQY
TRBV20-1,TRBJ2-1,STTSGGAQEQF
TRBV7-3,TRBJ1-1,ASSPRSRGQGIPEAF
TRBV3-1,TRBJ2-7,ASSLSGGAREQY